This is a list of T cell receptor beta chains from one sample in a study of T cell responses to AZD1222 COVID-19 vaccine. The protocol was immunoSEQ multiplex PCR, while the TCRdb copy is restricted to in-frame clones and leaves out a portion. The sample records some 100,000 clones, approximately 90% being singletons. The specimen was peripheral blood, collected 28 days after the second AZD1222 dose. The receptors stem from an adult who received the AZD1222 COVID-19 vaccine. The CDR3 runs from the conserved cysteine through the conserved F or W. The D gene is left open where the match is weak. For some rows the clone size is stated as once, few or many, or as a class when expanded; others skip it.

J gene | clone size | V gene | D gene | CDR3 length | CDR3 DNA | CDR3 protein
TRBJ2-1 | NA | TRBV20-1 | NA | 11 | TGCAGTGCTAGAGTGGGGTTTGAGCAGTTCTTC | CSARVGFEQFF
TRBJ2-1 | NA | TRBV7-6 | TRBD2 | 16 | TGTGCCAGCAGCCCCAAGGGGACTAGCTTTTTCCATGAGCAGTTCTTC | CASSPKGTSFFHEQFF
TRBJ1-1 | NA | TRBV7-8 | TRBD1 | 13 | TGTGCCAGCAGCACGACAGGGAAGTCTGAAGCTTTCTTT | CASSTTGKSEAFF
TRBJ2-6 | NA | TRBV5-6 | NA | 15 | TGTGCCAGCAGCTCGGGACTCTCTGGGGCCAACGTCCTGACTTTC | CASSSGLSGANVLTF
TRBJ1-2 | NA | TRBV19 | TRBD1 | 14 | TGTGCCAGTAGTAGATGGGGACAGGGGGCTGGCTACACCTTC | CASSRWGQGAGYTF
TRBJ1-6 | NA | TRBV5-1 | NA | 14 | TGCGCCAGCAGCTTTTTGGGGGCAGAGTCACCCCTCCACTTT | CASSFLGAESPLHF
TRBJ2-1 | NA | TRBV3-1/TRBV3-2 | TRBD2 | 16 | TGTGCCAGCAGCCAAGAGGGACTAGCGGAATACAATGAGCAGTTCTTC | CASSQEGLAEYNEQFF
TRBJ2-5 | NA | TRBV7-3 | NA | 13 | TGTGCCAGCAGCTTAGGAGTTTTGGAGACCCAGTACTTC | CASSLGVLETQYF
TRBJ1-1 | NA | TRBV30 | NA | 13 | TGTGCCTGGAGTACGCTAAGGGGCACTGAAGCTTTCTTT | CAWSTLRGTEAFF
TRBJ1-1 | NA | TRBV5-1 | NA | 15 | TGCGCCAGCAGCTTGGCCTTAGGAAGGAACACTGAAGCTTTCTTT | CASSLALGRNTEAFF
TRBJ2-7 | NA | TRBV7-6 | NA | 15 | TGTGCCAGCAGCTTAGAATATGGGACGCTCTACGAGCAGTACTTC | CASSLEYGTLYEQYF
TRBJ1-2 | NA | TRBV19 | NA | 15 | TGTGCCAGTACCCCCGGACTTCTCCGGAACTATGGCTACACCTTC | CASTPGLLRNYGYTF
TRBJ1-6 | NA | TRBV10-2 | TRBD1 | 14 | TGCGCCAGCAGAAAAGGGACAGAGAATTCACCCCTCCACTTT | CASRKGTENSPLHF
TRBJ2-3 | NA | TRBV6-5 | NA | 12 | TGTGCCAGCACCGAGTCGAGCGGTACGCAGTATTTT | CASTESSGTQYF
TRBJ1-4 | NA | TRBV7-9 | NA | 15 | TGTGCCAGCAGCCGGACGTTACAGGGTGCTGAAAAACTGTTTTTT | CASSRTLQGAEKLFF
TRBJ1-4 | NA | TRBV7-9 | NA | 15 | TGTGCCAGCAGCTTATTTGGCGGGGGTGGAGAAAAACTGTTTTTT | CASSLFGGGGEKLFF
TRBJ2-2 | NA | TRBV7-9 | TRBD1 | 15 | TGTGCCAGCAGCGCACAGGGGGCAAGCACCGGGGAGCTGTTTTTT | CASSAQGASTGELFF
TRBJ2-2 | NA | TRBV9 | NA | 13 | TGTGCCAGCAGCCTACTAGTTTCCGGGGAGCTGTTTTTT | CASSLLVSGELFF
TRBJ2-7 | NA | TRBV5-6 | NA | 14 | TGTGCCAGCAGCCTAGGGCAGGGAGCACGCGAGCAGTACTTC | CASSLGQGAREQYF
TRBJ2-3 | NA | TRBV7-8 | NA | 17 | TGTGCCAGCAGCCGGAAGGGAGGGGGGGCCAGCACAGATACGCAGTATTTT | CASSRKGGGASTDTQYF
TRBJ1-2 | NA | TRBV2 | NA | 14 | TGTGCCAGCAGTGGACTGGGGGAAAGAGATGGCTACACCTTC | CASSGLGERDGYTF
TRBJ2-2 | NA | TRBV28 | NA | 16 | TGTGCCAGCAGTCCCCCCAGGATCATGGACACCGGGGAGCTGTTTTTT | CASSPPRIMDTGELFF
TRBJ2-2 | once | TRBV30 | NA | 14 | TGTGCCTGGGACGATGGCGCAGACACCGGGGAGCTGTTTTTT | CAWDDGADTGELFF
TRBJ1-3 | NA | TRBV7-2 | NA | 17 | TGTGCCAGCAGCTTACGTATCCCGGGTAGCTCTGGAAACACCATATATTTT | CASSLRIPGSSGNTIYF
TRBJ1-2 | NA | TRBV4-1 | NA | 12 | TGCGCCAGCAGCCAAGGGACTTACGGCTACACCTTC | CASSQGTYGYTF
TRBJ1-4 | NA | TRBV30 | NA | 14 | TGTGCCTGGCTAGATCGAGGGGGAAATGAAAAACTGTTTTTT | CAWLDRGGNEKLFF
TRBJ1-4 | NA | TRBV5-6 | NA | 17 | TGTGCCAGCAGCTTGGAGGGCCAAGGGGGTCGGAAGGAAAAACTGTTTTTT | CASSLEGQGGRKEKLFF
TRBJ1-5 | NA | TRBV7-8 | NA | 14 | TGTGCCAGCACCCGGCAGACAGATAATCAGCCCCAGCATTTT | CASTRQTDNQPQHF
TRBJ1-2 | NA | TRBV10-3 | NA | 15 | TGTGCCATCAGTGAGTTCGGCAGAGCTAACTATGGCTACACCTTC | CAISEFGRANYGYTF
TRBJ2-5 | NA | TRBV11-3 | TRBD2 | 13 | TGTGCCAGCGCTAGCGGGGGTGGAGAGACCCAGTACTTC | CASASGGGETQYF
TRBJ2-7 | NA | TRBV6-1 | NA | 15 | TGTGCCAGCAGTGAAGCGCTTCACCAATCCTACGAGCAGTACTTC | CASSEALHQSYEQYF
TRBJ1-1 | NA | TRBV30 | NA | 13 | TGTGCCTGGAGTAGGGACGGAGGGACTGAAGCTTTCTTT | CAWSRDGGTEAFF
TRBJ1-2 | once | TRBV19 | NA | 13 | TGTGCCAGTAGTAAGGGCAGCTTCTATGGCTACACCTTC | CASSKGSFYGYTF
TRBJ1-5 | NA | TRBV4-2 | NA | 13 | TGTGCCAGCAGCCAAGATAGTGAGCAGCCCCAGCATTTT | CASSQDSEQPQHF
TRBJ1-6 | NA | TRBV28 | NA | 15 | TGTGCCAGCACCCTGGGAGCGATGGGGAATTCACCCCTCCACTTT | CASTLGAMGNSPLHF
TRBJ2-7 | NA | TRBV9 | TRBD1 | 15 | TGTGCCAGCAGCACTCGGACAGGGTCAACCTACGAGCAGTACTTC | CASSTRTGSTYEQYF
TRBJ1-2 | NA | TRBV7-9 | NA | 15 | TGTGCCAGCAGCTTAGGCGACAGGCCCACCGGAGGCTACACCTTC | CASSLGDRPTGGYTF
TRBJ2-7 | NA | TRBV19 | NA | 14 | TGTGCCAGTAGTATACGTCCGGGACAAGCCGAGCAGTACTTC | CASSIRPGQAEQYF
TRBJ1-4 | NA | TRBV19 | NA | 13 | TGTGCCAGTAGTATGGGAGCTAATGAAAAACTGTTTTTT | CASSMGANEKLFF
TRBJ2-7 | NA | TRBV5-4 | TRBD2 | 17 | TGTGCCAGCAGCTTGGGTCCGGGGGGGCTGGACTTATACGAGCAGTACTTC | CASSLGPGGLDLYEQYF
TRBJ2-1 | medium-sized | TRBV4-2 | TRBD2 | 15 | TGTGCCAGCAGCCAAGAGCGGGGGGGCTACAATGAGCAGTTCTTC | CASSQERGGYNEQFF
TRBJ1-1 | NA | TRBV7-9 | NA | 14 | TGTGCCAGCAGTTTGTCGGCAGGGGCCACTGAAGCTTTCTTT | CASSLSAGATEAFF
TRBJ2-7 | NA | TRBV20-1 | NA | 13 | TGCAGTGCTAGTCTGGGGCGTAAAAGCGGGCAGTACTTC | CSASLGRKSGQYF
TRBJ2-7 | NA | TRBV30 | TRBD1 | 13 | TGTGCCTGGAGTCCAGGGGGTACCTACGAGCAGTACTTC | CAWSPGGTYEQYF
TRBJ1-1 | NA | TRBV28 | NA | 11 | TGTGCCAGCAGAAGGGTCACTGAAGCTTTCTTT | CASRRVTEAFF
TRBJ2-7 | once | TRBV5-6 | TRBD1 | 14 | TGTGCCAGCAGCCGCCCGGGGACAGCCTACGAGCAGTACTTC | CASSRPGTAYEQYF
TRBJ1-1 | NA | TRBV7-9 | TRBD1 | 15 | TGTGCCAGCAGCCCCGGGACAGGGGGCCTCCGTGAAGCTTTCTTT | CASSPGTGGLREAFF
TRBJ2-7 | NA | TRBV6-4 | TRBD1 | 15 | TGTGCCAGCAACAAAGACCGGGACAGGGTTAGCGAGCAGTACTTC | CASNKDRDRVSEQYF
TRBJ1-2 | NA | TRBV6-5 | NA | 16 | TGTGCCAGCAGTTACTCGCGCGGGGGTTCTAACTATGGCTACACCTTC | CASSYSRGGSNYGYTF
TRBJ1-4 | NA | TRBV23-1 | NA | 15 | TGCGCCAGCAGTCAACCTCCAGGGTCAGGGGAAAAACTGTTTTTT | CASSQPPGSGEKLFF
TRBJ2-5 | once | TRBV3-1/TRBV3-2 | NA | 12 | TGTGCCAGCAGCCCAGTCCAAGAGACCCAGTACTTC | CASSPVQETQYF